The clone carrying this TCR beta chain was counted ten times or more. Its cognate antigen is unknown. This entry comes from a study of regulatory T cells in long-lasting Graves disease. Study findings and constraints: Persistent disease exhibited a predilection for TRBV28, TRBJ1-2 and TRBJ2-5.

Relying on iRepertoire HTBI primers and Arm-PCR of CDR3 regions, the team built TCR beta libraries. MiXCR was run by TCRdb on the multiplex PCR reads, yielding one entry per CDR3 protein. The sample records over 250,000 distinct CDR3 sequences, approximately 20% being singletons. Per the germline V gene, CDR1 is MDHEN and CDR2 is SYDVKM. The CDR3 is 13 amino acids. V lost 6 bases and J lost 6, with 12 bases in between. The time point was: persistent/refractory GD, antithyroid drugs over 5 years with positive TRAb. Generation of the TCR library employed RNA extracted from PBMCs. The sequenced sample was peripheral blood mononuclear cells (PBMCs), obtained when the disease was refractory, from a patient treated with antithyroid drugs. V is TRBV28 and J is TRBJ1-5, with a weak D call TRBD1 (6 bases). This clonotype originated in a female donor with Graves disease. CDR3 region: CASSLGGTQPQHF. CDR3 sequence (DNA): TGTGCCAGCAGCTTAGGGGGGACTCAGCCCCAGCATTTT.